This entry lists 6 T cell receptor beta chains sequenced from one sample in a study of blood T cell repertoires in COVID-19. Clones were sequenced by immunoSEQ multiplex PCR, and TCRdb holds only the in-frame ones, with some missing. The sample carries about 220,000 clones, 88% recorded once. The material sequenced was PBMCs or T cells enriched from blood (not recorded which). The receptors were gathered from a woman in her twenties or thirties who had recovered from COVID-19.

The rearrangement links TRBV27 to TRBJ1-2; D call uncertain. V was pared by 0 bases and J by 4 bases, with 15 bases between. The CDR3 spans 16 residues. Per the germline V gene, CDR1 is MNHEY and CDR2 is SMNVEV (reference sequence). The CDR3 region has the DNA TGTGCCAGCAGTTTATCGATATTGGGGAGGTCCTATGGCTACACCTTC. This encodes CASSLSILGRSYGYTF.

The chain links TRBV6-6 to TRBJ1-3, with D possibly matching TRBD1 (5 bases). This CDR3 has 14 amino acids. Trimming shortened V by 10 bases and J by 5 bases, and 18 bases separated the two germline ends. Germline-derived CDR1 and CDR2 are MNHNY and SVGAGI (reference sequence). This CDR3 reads CAINDSARRNTIYF. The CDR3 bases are TGTGCCATTAATGACAGCGCGCGAAGAAACACCATATATTTT.

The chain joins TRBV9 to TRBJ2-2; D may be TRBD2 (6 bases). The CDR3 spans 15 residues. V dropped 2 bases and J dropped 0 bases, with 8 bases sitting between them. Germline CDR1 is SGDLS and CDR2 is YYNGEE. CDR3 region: CASSVGGTNTGELFF. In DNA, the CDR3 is TGTGCCAGCAGCGTGGGGGGAACGAACACCGGGGAGCTGTTTTTT.

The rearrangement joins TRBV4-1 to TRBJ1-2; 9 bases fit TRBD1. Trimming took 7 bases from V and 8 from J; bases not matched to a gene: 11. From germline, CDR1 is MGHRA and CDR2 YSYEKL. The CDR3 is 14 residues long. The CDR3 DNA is TGCGCCAGCAAACATCCCGGGACAGGGAACGGCTACACCTTC. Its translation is CASKHPGTGNGYTF.

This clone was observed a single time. The CDR3 nucleotides are TGTGCCATCAGTGTTTCAGGACATAAAGCGGGTAACGAGCAGTACTTC. Protein sequence: CAISVSGHKAGNEQYF. The chain uses TRBV10-3 and TRBJ2-7, with D maybe TRBD2 (6 bases). The CDR3 has 16 amino acids. Germline values: CDR1 ENHRY, CDR2 SYGVKD. V dropped 4 bases and J dropped 5 bases, with 21 bases sitting between them.

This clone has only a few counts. CDR3 region: CASSQDRVRNEQFF. CDR3 bases: TGCGCCAGCAGCCAAGACAGGGTAAGGAATGAGCAGTTCTTC. The chain has TRBV4-3 and TRBJ2-1; D is possibly TRBD1 (5 bases). The germline gives CDR1 LGHNA, CDR2 YSLEER. CDR3 length equals 14 residues. Trimming cost V 0 bases and J 7 bases, with 10 bases left between them.